Below are 6 T cell receptor beta chains sequenced from a single sample in a study of lymphopenia after photon versus proton radiotherapy. Sequencing used immunoSEQ multiplex PCR; TCRdb keeps in-frame clones, though not all of them. The profile shows 65,000 to 85,000 clones, roughly 92% of them singletons. The source was peripheral blood, collected from a patient treated with photon-based radiotherapy. These receptors were taken from a woman in her thirties or forties with cholangiocarcinoma.

This chain connects TRBV13 to TRBJ1-1, with D uncertain. The germline V gene encodes CDR1 PRHDT and CDR2 FYEKMQ (reference sequence). CDR3 length: 15 residues. V lost 6 bases, J lost 0 bases, and 14 bases lay in between. The CDR3 loop reads CASRTRAELNTEAFF. In nucleotides, the CDR3 is TGTGCCAGCAGAACTCGAGCCGAATTGAACACTGAAGCTTTCTTT. The whole variable domain, remainder taken from reference TRBV13 and TRBJ1-1, is AAGVIQSPRHLIKEKRETATLKCYPIPRHDTVYWYQQGPGQDPQFLISFYEKMQSDKGSIPDRFSAQQFSDYHSELNMSSLELGDSALYFCASRTRAELNTEAFFGQGTRLTVV.

This clone was counted once. This rearrangement joins TRBV9 to TRBJ2-7; D may match TRBD1 or TRBD2 (5 bases each). Germline CDR1 SGDLS, CDR2 YYNGEE. Trimming pared 4 bases from V and 2 bases from J, leaving 13 bases between. The CDR3 loop spans 14 amino acids. This chain's CDR3 is CASSLSGRAYEQYF. In nucleotides, the CDR3 is TGTGCCAGCAGCCTTTCGGGACGGGCCTACGAGCAGTACTTC.

This chain joins TRBV7-3 and TRBJ1-6, with D maybe TRBD1 (5 bases). Trimming cost V 2 bases and J 6 bases, with 11 bases left between them. Germline CDR1 and CDR2: SGHTA and FQGTGA. There are 15 residues in the CDR3. DNA for the CDR3: TGTGCCAGCAGCTTACAGGGTGTGATTAATTCACCCCTCCACTTT. Its translation: CASSLQGVINSPLHF.

V usage is TRBV7-2 and J usage is TRBJ1-2; a possible D gene is TRBD1 (6 bases). Trimming left V 4 bases short and J 7 bases short, with 19 bases between. The CDR3 length is 15 residues. Looked up from germline, CDR1 is SGHTA and CDR2 is FQGNSA. In DNA, the CDR3 is TGTGCCAGCAGCTCTACAGGGATGGGACTGGGTGGCTACACCTTC. Translating it yields CASSSTGMGLGGYTF.

The chain has TRBV10-3 and TRBJ1-1; 8 nucleotides match TRBD1. Looked up from germline, CDR1 is ENHRY and CDR2 is SYGVKD. The CDR3 runs to 14 residues. Losses at the gene ends were 10 bases for V and 5 bases for J; bases not matched to a gene: 12. The CDR3 is CATREDRGDTEAFF. Here the CDR3 DNA reads TGTGCCACCCGGGAAGACAGGGGCGATACTGAAGCTTTCTTT.

This chain links TRBV7-9 with TRBJ1-2; 7 bases fit TRBD1. V lost 0 bases, J lost 6 bases, and 7 bases stayed unmatched. Germline values: CDR1 SEHNR, CDR2 FQNEAQ (reference sequence). The CDR3 contains 15 residues. The CDR3 sequence: CASSLARDRGDGYTF. CDR3 DNA: TGTGCCAGCAGCTTAGCACGGGACAGAGGAGATGGCTACACCTTC.